This T cell receptor (beta chain) stems from a study of tumor-infiltrating lymphocytes in primary liver carcinoma. Study-level background: The patients included men and women who were aged 30 to 69 years.

On this clonotype itself: No conserved phenylalanine or tryptophan is present at the end of the CDR3, so a read error is the likely explanation.

Scientists recovered RNA and DNA together from roughly 20-30 mg of unsorted bulk tissue. Total RNA amounting to 500 ng was the source from which TCR beta cDNA was made with a constant-region primer. For TCR beta, libraries were produced by three nested multiplex PCR rounds using slightly modified ARM-PCR. A C-beta reverse primer and TRBV1-TRBV30 forward primers served in each of the first two PCR rounds, at about 9 cycles apiece. In TCRdb, the multiplex PCR reads were re-called with MiXCR into one record per CDR3 protein. The sample has more than 95,000 distinct CDR3 sequences; approximately 78% are singletons. Looked up from germline, CDR1 is SQVTM and CDR2 is ANQGSEA. The CDR3 spans 12 residues.

The rearrangement joins TRBV29-1 to TRBJ1-2; D gene ambiguous. Sample: liver tumor tissue from sampling region 3. This sample's subset: tumor region T3, left-lateral pole. The sequence was obtained from a man aged 35-49 years with primary liver carcinoma and hepatitis B virus infection. The CDR3 sequence: CSVARTDYGYTI. The CDR3, as DNA: TGCAGTGTTGCCAGGACCGACTATGGCTACACCATC.